Each of the 3 T cell receptor beta chains below was sequenced from the same sample in a study of shared clonotypes between healthy human individuals. This table comes from immunoSEQ multiplex PCR, and its TCRdb copy is limited to in-frame clones, with some not included. The sample contains 2 million to 3 million clones, over 85% of which appear only once. Source material: naive CD4+ T cells sorted from blood. Indicated subset: CD45RA+ positively selected. The receptor source for this set is a man aged 18 to 35 in good health.

The chain joins TRBV12-5 to TRBJ2-7, with D perhaps TRBD2 (5 bases). The CDR3 is 16 amino acids. Germline loops: CDR1 LGHNT, CDR2 FRNRAP. V lost 0 bases and J 2 bases, leaving 14 bases between the germline ends. CDR3 region: CASGLVRIGSPYEQYF. In DNA, the CDR3 is TGTGCTAGTGGTTTGGTACGTATAGGGAGCCCCTACGAGCAGTACTTC.

The chain couples TRBV6-1 to TRBJ2-2; D not resolved. Trimming cost V 1 base and J 7 bases, with 7 bases left between them. The germline CDR1 and CDR2 sequences are MNHNS and SASEGT. The CDR3 spans 13 residues. The CDR3 sequence is CASSEGVHGELFF. The CDR3 bases are TGTGCCAGCAGTGAAGGAGTCCACGGGGAGCTGTTTTTT.

The chain couples TRBV9 to TRBJ1-6, with 7 bases aligning to TRBD1. CDR3 length: 13 amino acids. Germline CDR1 reads SGDLS; CDR2 reads YYNGEE. Trimming cost V 3 bases and J 8 bases; bases outside gene matches: 2. CDR3 DNA sequence: TGTGCCAGCAGCGGACAGGGAGATTCACCCCTCCACTTT. Encoded protein: CASSGQGDSPLHF. Complete variable domain (other parts from reference TRBV9 and TRBJ1-6): DSGVTQTPKHLITATGQRVTLRCSPRSGDLSVYWYQQSLDQGLQFLIQYYNGEERAKGNILERFSAQQFPDLHSELNLSSLELGDSALYFCASSGQGDSPLHFGNGTRLTVT.